This T cell receptor (beta chain) stems from a study of blood T cell repertoires in COVID-19 (dated by TCRdb to about 2020). For the study in its entirety: The collaborator samples originated in the United States, Italy and Spain and spanned the acute and convalescent phases of COVID-19. The material from the prospective study consisted of cDNA or gDNA derived from T cells, B-cell-depleted T cells, or PBMCs. The dataset comprised deeply sampled blood TCRbeta repertoires from subjects exposed to, actively infected with, or recovered from COVID-19. The repertoires were made available in a free public database intended to serve as a resource for research on the immune response to SARS-CoV-2. The samples were drawn from two sources: the first 160 participants of the ongoing ImmuneRACE study, and 1,000 to 1,500 subjects contributed by 6 global collaborators. Nearly every sample came with metadata listing a de-identified subject ID, COVID-19 status, age in years and sex. Where available, HLA class I and class II types were obtained from metadata supplied by the sample provider rather than from assay-based typing. The investigation overall reported the following: The amount of clinical and demographic metadata varied by source and participant and was provided uncurated.

Collaborating institutions collected whole blood in K2EDTA tubes following their own protocols. For TCRbeta analysis, collaborators shipped samples as frozen whole blood, isolated PBMCs, or DNA extracted from either of those sample types. TCRbeta CDR3 regions were amplified from genomic DNA by means of the immunoSEQ Assay, a bias-controlled multiplex PCR. The study's processing was this. Nucleated cell counts per sample were estimated from amplification of reference gene primers within the assay. To quantify the absolute abundance of each unique TCRbeta CDR3 rearrangement, sequence reads were collapsed and filtered. For each sample, productive Simpson clonality was calculated by taking the square root of Simpson's diversity index across productive rearrangements. TCRdb carries this immuneACCESS record with in-frame sequences only. Its versions omit some clonotypes, under half of them owing to an unresolved V gene in the studies checked, with the rest unexplained. D and trimming come from the DNA, and the V and J calls and clone size come from that table. The sample table records more than 150,000 clones; approximately 80% of these occur just once. The ten largest clones take up more than 11% of the sample.

Note on this clone: Which antigen it targets is not known. No base qualities exist here, and no much larger clone lies one base off it.

The sample was peripheral blood. This receptor was taken from a woman older than 75 with acute or convalescent COVID-19.

The bases read TGTGCCAGCAGGGGGATGGGCAGCCGGGGGACCCAGTACTTC. This encodes CASRGMGSRGTQYF. The V and J genes are TRBV6-5 and TRBJ2-5, with TRBD2 tentatively as D gene (5 bases match). From the germline V gene, CDR1 is MNHEY and CDR2 is SVGAGI. Including the terminal cysteine and phenylalanine, the CDR3 comprises 14 residues. Only CDR3 DNA is held: 42 bases, read in frame from base 1. Between the V and J ends, shortened by 6 bases and 7 bases respectively, the junction contains 18 bases.